This TCR beta chain was observed in a study of T cell responses to AZD1222 COVID-19 vaccine. Findings and caveats of the study: In a largely white British group with more females than males, clonal diversity was possibly underestimated. Only a handful of AZD1222 recipients, more than five in all, had baseline seropositivity. Two AZD1222 administrations were followed by greater Spike-specific TCR breadth and depth. Nearly half of spike-specific TCRs reportedly go after variant regions that carry no mutations.

This table comes from immunoSEQ multiplex PCR, and its TCRdb copy is limited to in-frame clones, with some not included. The sample has 150,000 or so clones, 90% seen once. On this clone: Its antigen is unidentified.

The length of the CDR3 is 14 residues. Trimming took 6 bases from V and 4 from J, leaving 15 bases between them. Per germline, CDR1 MNHEY and CDR2 SVGAGI. Here the sequenced sample was peripheral blood, taken 28 days after the second AZD1222 dose. This TCR was recovered from an adult who received the AZD1222 COVID-19 vaccine. V gene TRBV6-5 combines with J gene TRBJ1-2, with D perhaps TRBD1 (5 bases). The CDR3 is CASSRAGVGYGYTF. CDR3 coding DNA: TGTGCCAGCAGCCGGGCGGGGGTTGGCTATGGCTACACCTTC.